These 8 T cell receptor beta chains were all obtained from the same sample, sequenced in a study of cytomegalovirus exposure and HLA in healthy donors. In the PCR, 60 Vbeta and 13 Jbeta primers were used. Sequenced by immunoSEQ multiplex PCR; TCRdb stores in-frame clones only, minus some. Of some 130,000 clones listed, over 60% are singletons. Sequencing was performed on PBMCs. The receptors here all came from a female donor in good health and CMV-seropositive.

The chain joins TRBV19 to TRBJ2-3; D possibly corresponds to TRBD1 (5 bases). Germline V gene lookup returns CDR1 LNHDA and CDR2 SQIVND (reference sequence). CDR3 size: 16 residues. V was pared by 1 base and J by 6 bases, with 17 bases between. In nucleotides, the CDR3 is TGTGCCAGTAGTATAGCGCTTTCAGTAGGGGTGGATACGCAGTATTTT. Amino acids: CASSIALSVGVDTQYF.

The chain uses TRBV7-3 and TRBJ2-2, with D possibly being TRBD1 (6 bases). The CDR3 is made up of 15 amino acids. V was pared by 5 bases and J by 7 bases, with 17 bases between. Germline V gene sequence: CDR1 SGHTA, CDR2 FQGTGA. CDR3 region: CASSPGAGASGELFF. CDR3 bases: TGTGCCAGCAGCCCAGGGGCAGGGGCCAGCGGGGAGCTGTTTTTT.

This chain links TRBV6-1 with TRBJ1-4; TRBD1 might be the D (6 bases). The CDR3 consists of 15 residues. Per germline, CDR1 MNHNS and CDR2 SASEGT. Trimming shortened V by 0 bases and J by 8 bases, and 13 bases separated the two germline ends. CDR3 sequence: CASSEALRGGEKLFF. The CDR3 nucleotides are TGTGCCAGCAGTGAAGCGCTCAGGGGTGGCGAAAAACTGTTTTTT.

For the CDR3, the DNA is TGTGCCAGCAGCTTTGGCCTTACCTACGAGCAGTACTTC. This translates into CASSFGLTYEQYF. This chain connects TRBV11-2 to TRBJ2-7; no clear D gene. V shed 3 bases and J shed 2 bases, with 8 bases lying between them. The CDR3 runs to 13 residues. From germline, CDR1 is SGHAT and CDR2 FQNNGV.

The chain joins TRBV7-9 to TRBJ2-7, with a tentative D call TRBD2 (6 bases). In germline, CDR1 is SEHNR, CDR2 FQNEAQ (reference sequence). The CDR3 has 15 amino acids. Trimming cost V 2 bases and J 3 bases, with 14 bases left between them. The CDR3 here is CASSLMAGRLYEQYF. The CDR3 nucleotides read TGTGCCAGCAGCTTAATGGCGGGACGGCTCTACGAGCAGTACTTC.

The chain has TRBV19 and TRBJ2-5; 12 bases match TRBD2. V was clipped by 5 bases and J by 4 bases; unmatched bases: 8. Germline V lookup: CDR1 LNHDA, CDR2 SQIVND (reference sequence). The CDR3 spans 16 residues. The CDR3 region has the DNA TGTGCCAGTAGTTTCTCACCGGGACTAGCGGGAGAGACCCAGTACTTC. Amino acids: CASSFSPGLAGETQYF.

CDR3 in DNA: TGTGCCAGCAGCGTGAGCGGGGCATCTAGCACAGATACGCAGTATTTT. Translating it yields CASSVSGASSTDTQYF. This chain connects TRBV9 to TRBJ2-3; TRBD2 matches at 7 bases. CDR1 is SGDLS and CDR2 is YYNGEE in the germline V gene. CDR3 size: 16 residues. The J segment lost 0 bases and the V segment lost 2 bases, leaving 6 bases of the junction unmatched.

This clone was counted between two and nine times. This rearrangement joins TRBV30 to TRBJ1-2; 8 nucleotides line up with TRBD1. J lost 4 bases, V lost 3 bases, and 4 bases had no gene match. Germline V gene data show CDR1 as GTSNPN and CDR2 as SVGIG (reference sequence). This CDR3 has 13 residues. In nucleotides, the CDR3 is TGTGCCTGGAGCCCAGGGGGCAGCTATGGCTACACCTTC. The encoded protein is CAWSPGGSYGYTF.